Here is one T cell receptor beta chain with its context. This entry comes from a study of blood T cell repertoires in COVID-19. On the study more broadly: COVID-19 samples from acute and convalescent phases originated in the United States, Italy and Spain. PBMCs, B-cell-depleted T cells, or T cells were the source of the cDNA or gDNA that made up the material.

CDR1 and CDR2 (germline): SGHTA, FQGNSA. This CDR3 spans 14 amino acids. With 0 bases clipped from V and 3 bases from J, the junction kept 1 base outside the gene matches. Per the study methods: It was from reference gene primer amplification that nucleated cell counts were estimated. Generated by immunoSEQ multiplex PCR, the TCRdb table keeps only in-frame clones and is missing some. V, J and clone size derive from that table, while D and trimming were established from the DNA sequence. The sample lists 80,000 to 90,000 clones, 75% to 90% occurring once. The receptor was derived from a man older than 75 with active or convalescent COVID-19. This chain links TRBV7-2 with TRBJ1-2; 7 bases fit TRBD1. Source material: peripheral blood. The CDR3 DNA is TGTGCCAGCAGCTTAGCGGGGACAGACTATGGCTACACCTTC. Amino acids: CASSLAGTDYGYTF.